This T cell receptor (beta chain) comes out of a study of T cells in tumors after PD-1 blockade. Overall study results and limits: Clonal replacement appeared only between pre- and post-treatment samples.

The V and J ends lost 7 bases and 3 bases, in that order; junction bases with no gene match: 6. In germline, CDR1 is SGHKS, CDR2 YYEKEE (reference sequence). The CDR3 totals 14 residues. In this sample, this clone turned up a few times. Its matching antigen is unknown. Generated by immunoSEQ multiplex PCR, the TCRdb table keeps only in-frame clones and is missing some. The sample holds 4,500 to 6,000 clones; 55% to 75% are singletons and the top ten take 5.2%. V is TRBV5-5 and J is TRBJ1-2, with TRBD1 matching 10 bases. The TCR sequence derives from a human donor with basal cell carcinoma. The sequencing used tumor tissue, collected before anti-PD-1 treatment. The CDR3 region is CASAPGTGDYGYTF. The CDR3 DNA follows: TGTGCCAGCGCCCCGGGGACAGGGGACTATGGCTACACCTTC.